This TCR beta chain was identified during a study of blood T cells in healthy people across ages. Study observations and caveats: Aged donors had fewer naive CD4+ cells and lower diversity than long-lived donors. What prevented conclusive comparison of naive and antigen-experienced cells was that PBMCs were unsorted.

Concerning this clonotype itself: Its antigen is not identified.

The CDR3 loop spans 15 amino acids. With 5 bases removed from V and 6 bases from J, the gap between germline ends came to 18 bases. Germline CDR1 and CDR2: LNHNV and YYDKDF (reference sequence). Combining a sample-barcoded 5' primer with a J-beta primer mix, a second PCR ran for roughly 7 to 11 cycles. MiXCR, applied by TCRdb to the 5' RACE reads, yields one record per CDR3 protein. Here the sample spans more than 900,000 distinct CDR3 sequences, 25% being singletons. This same sample was also taken into another study, of T cells of mothers and their children.

Sequences were obtained from blood. The receptor was isolated from a girl aged 2-9 years in good health. The chain combines TRBV15 with TRBJ2-3; D is perhaps TRBD2 (5 bases). The CDR3 nucleotides read TGTGCCACCAGCTTGGAGTATGAGGGCCCCGATACGCAGTATTTT. Its translation is CATSLEYEGPDTQYF.